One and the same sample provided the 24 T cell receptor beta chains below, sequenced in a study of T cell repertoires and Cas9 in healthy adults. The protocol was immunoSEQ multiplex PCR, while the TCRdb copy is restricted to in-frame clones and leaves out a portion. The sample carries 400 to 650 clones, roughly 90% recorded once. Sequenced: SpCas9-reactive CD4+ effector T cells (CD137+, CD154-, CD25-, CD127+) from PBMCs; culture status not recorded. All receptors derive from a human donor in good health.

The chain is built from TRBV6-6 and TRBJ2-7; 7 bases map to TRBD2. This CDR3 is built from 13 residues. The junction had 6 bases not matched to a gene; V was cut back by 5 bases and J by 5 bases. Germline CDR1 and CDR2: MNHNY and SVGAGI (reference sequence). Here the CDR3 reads CASSRPGGHEQYF. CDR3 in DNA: TGTGCCAGCAGTCGACCGGGGGGACACGAGCAGTACTTC.

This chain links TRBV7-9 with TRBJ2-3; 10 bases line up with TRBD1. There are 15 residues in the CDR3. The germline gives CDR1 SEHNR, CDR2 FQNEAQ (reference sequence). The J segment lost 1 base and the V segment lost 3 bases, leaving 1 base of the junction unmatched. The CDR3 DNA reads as TGTGCCAGCAGCTTCGGGACAGGGGGCACAGATACGCAGTATTTT. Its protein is CASSFGTGGTDTQYF. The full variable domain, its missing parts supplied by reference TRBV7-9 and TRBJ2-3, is DTGVSQNPRHKITKRGQNVTFRCDPISEHNRLYWYRQTLGQGPEFLTYFQNEAQLEKSRLLSDRFSAERPKGSFSTLEIQRTEQGDSAMYLCASSFGTGGTDTQYFGPGTRLTVL.

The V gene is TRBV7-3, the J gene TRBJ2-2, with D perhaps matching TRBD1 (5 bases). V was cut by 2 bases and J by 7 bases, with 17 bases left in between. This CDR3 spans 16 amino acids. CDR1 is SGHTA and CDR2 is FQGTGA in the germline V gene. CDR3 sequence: CASSLDLTAYGGELFF. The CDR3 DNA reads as TGTGCCAGCAGCTTAGATTTGACAGCATATGGCGGGGAGCTGTTTTTT.

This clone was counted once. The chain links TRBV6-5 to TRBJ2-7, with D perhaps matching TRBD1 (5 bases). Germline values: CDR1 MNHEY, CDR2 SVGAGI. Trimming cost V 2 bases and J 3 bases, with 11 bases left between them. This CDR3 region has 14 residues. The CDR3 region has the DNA TGTGCCAGCAGTTACGGTGGCAGGGTCTACGAGCAGTACTTC. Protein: CASSYGGRVYEQYF.

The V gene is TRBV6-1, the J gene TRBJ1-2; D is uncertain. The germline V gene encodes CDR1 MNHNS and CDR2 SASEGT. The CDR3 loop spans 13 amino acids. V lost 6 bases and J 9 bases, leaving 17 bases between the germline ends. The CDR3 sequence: CASSPIKRSSYTF. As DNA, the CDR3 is TGTGCCAGCAGCCCGATTAAGAGGAGCAGCTACACCTTC.

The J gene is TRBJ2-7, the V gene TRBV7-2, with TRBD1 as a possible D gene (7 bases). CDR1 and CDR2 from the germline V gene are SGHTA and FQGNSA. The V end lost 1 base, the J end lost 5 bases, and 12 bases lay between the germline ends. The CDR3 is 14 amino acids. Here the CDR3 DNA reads TGTGCCAGCAGCTTAGTAACAGGGGAGGACGAGCAGTACTTC. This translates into CASSLVTGEDEQYF.

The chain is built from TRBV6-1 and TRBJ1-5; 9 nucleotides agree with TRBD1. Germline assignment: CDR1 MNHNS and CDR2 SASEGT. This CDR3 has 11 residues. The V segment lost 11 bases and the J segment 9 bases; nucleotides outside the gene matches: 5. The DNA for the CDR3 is TGTGCCGGGGGACAGGGTTGGCCCCAGCATTTT. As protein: CAGGQGWPQHF.

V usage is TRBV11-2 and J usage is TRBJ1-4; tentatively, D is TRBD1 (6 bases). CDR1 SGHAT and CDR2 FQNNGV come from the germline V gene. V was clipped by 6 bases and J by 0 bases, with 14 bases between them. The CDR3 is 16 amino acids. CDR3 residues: CASSRTGSPTNEKLFF. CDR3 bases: TGTGCCAGCAGTCGTACAGGGTCCCCAACTAATGAAAAACTGTTTTTT.

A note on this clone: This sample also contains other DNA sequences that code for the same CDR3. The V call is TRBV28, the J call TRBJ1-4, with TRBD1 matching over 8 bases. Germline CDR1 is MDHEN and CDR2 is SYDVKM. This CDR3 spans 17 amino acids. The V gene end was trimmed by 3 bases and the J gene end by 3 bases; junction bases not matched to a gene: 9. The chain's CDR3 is CASSFQFRGLANEKLFF. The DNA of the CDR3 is TGTGCCAGCAGTTTTCAGTTCAGGGGGCTGGCTAATGAAAAACTGTTTTTT.

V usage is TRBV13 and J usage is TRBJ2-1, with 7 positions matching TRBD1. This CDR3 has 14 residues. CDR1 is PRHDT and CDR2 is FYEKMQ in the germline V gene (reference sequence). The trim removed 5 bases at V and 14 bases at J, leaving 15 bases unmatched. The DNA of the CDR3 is TGTGCCAGCAGCCGTCAACAGGGGTCCTGGCTGGAGTTCTTC. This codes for CASSRQQGSWLEFF. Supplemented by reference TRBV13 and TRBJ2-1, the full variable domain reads AAGVIQSPRHLIKEKRETATLKCYPIPRHDTVYWYQQGPGQDPQFLISFYEKMQSDKGSIPDRFSAQQFSDYHSELNMSSLELGDSALYFCASSRQQGSWLEFFGPGTRLTVL.

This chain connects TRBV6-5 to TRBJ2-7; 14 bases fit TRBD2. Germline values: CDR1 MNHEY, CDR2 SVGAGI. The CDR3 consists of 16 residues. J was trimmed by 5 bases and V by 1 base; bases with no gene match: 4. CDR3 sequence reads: CASSYWGTSGGNEQYF. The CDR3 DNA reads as TGTGCCAGCAGTTACTGGGGGACTAGCGGGGGCAACGAGCAGTACTTC.

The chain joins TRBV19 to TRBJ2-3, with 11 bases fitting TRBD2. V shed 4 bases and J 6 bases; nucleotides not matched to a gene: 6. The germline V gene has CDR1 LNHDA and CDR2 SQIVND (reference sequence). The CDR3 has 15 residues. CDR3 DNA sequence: TGTGCCAGTAGTACCGCTAGCGGGGGGTTTGATACGCAGTATTTT. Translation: CASSTASGGFDTQYF.

CDR3 amino acids: CASSQGHSGSPRTGELFF. DNA of the CDR3: TGCGCCAGCAGCCAAGGCCATAGCGGGAGCCCCAGGACCGGGGAGCTGTTTTTT. The chain has TRBV4-1 and TRBJ2-2, with TRBD2 identical over 9 bases. In germline, CDR1 is MGHRA, CDR2 YSYEKL. The CDR3 is 18 amino acids. Trimming removed 1 base from V and 5 bases from J; junction bases left unmatched: 11.

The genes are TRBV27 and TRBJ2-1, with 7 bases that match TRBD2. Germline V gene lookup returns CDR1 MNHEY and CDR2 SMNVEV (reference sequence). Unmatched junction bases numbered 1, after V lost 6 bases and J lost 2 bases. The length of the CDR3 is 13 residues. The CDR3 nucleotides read TGTGCCAGCAGGGGACTACCCTACAATGAGCAGTTCTTC. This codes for CASRGLPYNEQFF.

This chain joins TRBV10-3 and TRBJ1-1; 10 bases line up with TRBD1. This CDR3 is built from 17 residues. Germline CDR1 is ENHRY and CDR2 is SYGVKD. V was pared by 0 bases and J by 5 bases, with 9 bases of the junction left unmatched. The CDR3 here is CAISESRGTGATTEAFF. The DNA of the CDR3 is TGTGCCATCAGTGAGTCGAGAGGGACAGGGGCGACGACTGAAGCTTTCTTT.

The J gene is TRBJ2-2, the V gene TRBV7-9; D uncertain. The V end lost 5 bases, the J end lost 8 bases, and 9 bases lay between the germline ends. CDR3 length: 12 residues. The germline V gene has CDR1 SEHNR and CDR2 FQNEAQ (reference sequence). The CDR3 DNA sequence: TGTGCCAGCAGCCTCTCGAGAGGGGAGCTGTTTTTT. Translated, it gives CASSLSRGELFF.

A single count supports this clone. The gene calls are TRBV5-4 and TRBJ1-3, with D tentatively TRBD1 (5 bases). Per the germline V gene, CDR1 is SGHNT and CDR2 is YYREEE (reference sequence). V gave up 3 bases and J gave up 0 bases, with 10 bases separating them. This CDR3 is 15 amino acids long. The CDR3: CASSSDSSSGNTIYF. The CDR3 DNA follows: TGTGCCAGCAGCTCCGACAGCAGCTCTGGAAACACCATATATTTT.

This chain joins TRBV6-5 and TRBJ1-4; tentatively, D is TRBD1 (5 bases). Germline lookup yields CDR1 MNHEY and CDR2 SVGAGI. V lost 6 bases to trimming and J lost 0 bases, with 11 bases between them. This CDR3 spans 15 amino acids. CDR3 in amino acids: CASRRGRATNEKLFF. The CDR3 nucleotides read TGTGCCAGCAGAAGGGGAAGGGCAACTAATGAAAAACTGTTTTTT.

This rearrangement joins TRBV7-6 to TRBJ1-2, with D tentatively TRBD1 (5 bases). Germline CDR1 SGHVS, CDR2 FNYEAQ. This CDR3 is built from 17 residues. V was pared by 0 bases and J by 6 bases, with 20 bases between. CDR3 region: CASSLALQAVVSDGYTF. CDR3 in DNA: TGTGCCAGCAGCTTAGCGTTACAGGCCGTGGTGTCGGATGGCTACACCTTC.

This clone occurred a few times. DNA for the CDR3: TGTGCCAGCAGCTTAGAGAAAGGCGGGGGTTCCTACGAGCAGTACTTC. Protein product: CASSLEKGGGSYEQYF. V and J are TRBV11-3 and TRBJ2-7; TRBD2 matches at 7 bases. The V gene's germline CDR1 is SGHNT and CDR2 YENEEA. With 0 bases clipped from V and 1 base from J, the junction kept 6 bases outside the gene matches. This CDR3 has 16 residues.

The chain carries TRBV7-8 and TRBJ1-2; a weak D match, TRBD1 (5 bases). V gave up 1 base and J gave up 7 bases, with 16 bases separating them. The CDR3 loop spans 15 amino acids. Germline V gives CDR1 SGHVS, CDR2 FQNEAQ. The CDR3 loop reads CASSLEEAGRGGYTF. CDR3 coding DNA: TGTGCCAGCAGCTTAGAAGAGGCGGGAAGGGGTGGCTACACCTTC.

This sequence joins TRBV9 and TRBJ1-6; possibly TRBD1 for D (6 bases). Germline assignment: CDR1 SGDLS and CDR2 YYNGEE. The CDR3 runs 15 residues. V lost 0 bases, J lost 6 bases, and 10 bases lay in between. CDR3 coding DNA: TGTGCCAGCAGCGTAGACAGGGCGGGTAATTCACCCCTCCACTTT. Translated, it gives CASSVDRAGNSPLHF.

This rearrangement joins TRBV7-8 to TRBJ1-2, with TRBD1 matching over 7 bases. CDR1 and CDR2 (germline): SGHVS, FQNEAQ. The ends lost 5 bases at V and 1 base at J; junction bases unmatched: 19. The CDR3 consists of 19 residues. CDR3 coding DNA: TGTGCCAGCAGCCTGCGGACGAGTGGACAGGCCCTCTATAACTATGGCTACACCTTC. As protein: CASSLRTSGQALYNYGYTF.

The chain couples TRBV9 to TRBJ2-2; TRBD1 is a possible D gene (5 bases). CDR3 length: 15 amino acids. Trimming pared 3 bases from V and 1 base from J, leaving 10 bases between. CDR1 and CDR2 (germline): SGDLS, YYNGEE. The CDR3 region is CASSAPTVNTGELFF. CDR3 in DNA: TGTGCCAGCAGCGCCCCGACAGTGAACACCGGGGAGCTGTTTTTT. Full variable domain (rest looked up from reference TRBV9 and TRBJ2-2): DSGVTQTPKHLITATGQRVTLRCSPRSGDLSVYWYQQSLDQGLQFLIQYYNGEERAKGNILERFSAQQFPDLHSELNLSSLELGDSALYFCASSAPTVNTGELFFGEGSRLTVL.